These T cell receptor beta chains were read from a single sample in a study of vaccination and CD4 T cells after COVID-19. TCRdb processed the PCR reads anew with MiXCR; each CDR3 protein has one entry. The repertoire holds 20,000 to 25,000 distinct CDR3 sequences, with 60% to 80% as singletons. No antigens are known for them. This specimen consisted of CD4+ T cells from blood, cultured in vitro, obtained after SARS-CoV-2 vaccination. The source of these receptors is a human donor who received a COVID-19 vaccine. The CDR3 runs from the conserved cysteine through the conserved F or W. D genes are given only for firm matches. Only some rows state a clone size, as once, few, many or a class for expanded clones.

TRBV5-1	TRBJ2-2	NA	NA	TGCGCCAGCAGCTTGGACGGGGGTACCGGGGAGCTGTTTTTT	CASSLDGGTGELFF
TRBV15	TRBJ1-1	few	NA	TGTGCCACCAGCAGAGTGGGGAACACTGAAGCTTTCTTT	CATSRVGNTEAFF
TRBV7-8	TRBJ2-7	large	NA	TGTGCCAGCAGCCATATTCAGGGAGACGGCTACGAGCAGTACTTC	CASSHIQGDGYEQYF
TRBV18	TRBJ2-5	NA	TRBD1	TGTGCCAGCTCACCATCGACAGGGCTCCAAGAGACCCAGTACTTC	CASSPSTGLQETQYF
TRBV12-3/TRBV12-4	TRBJ2-1	NA	TRBD2	TGTGCCAGCAGTTCCTATCCGGGGGGAGGAAATGAGCAGTTCTTC	CASSSYPGGGNEQFF
TRBV24-1	TRBJ2-1	NA	TRBD1	TGTGCCACCAGTGTCGGGACAGGGCTTATCTACAATGAGCAGTTCTTC	CATSVGTGLIYNEQFF
TRBV6-1	TRBJ1-1	NA	TRBD1	TGTGCCAGCAGCCACAGGGGGCGGGGCACTGAAGCTTTCTTT	CASSHRGRGTEAFF
TRBV6-2/TRBV6-3	TRBJ2-3	NA	TRBD2	TGTGCCAGCATCCCGTCTCAATACCCCGGGACTAGCGGGGTCACAGATACGCAGTATTTT	CASIPSQYPGTSGVTDTQYF
TRBV20-1	TRBJ2-5	few	NA	TGCAGTGCTAGACAGGGAGGAGAGACCCAGTACTTC	CSARQGGETQYF
TRBV5-4	TRBJ1-1	NA	TRBD1	TGTGCCAGCAACCGGCAGGGGGAGAACACTGAAGCTTTCTTT	CASNRQGENTEAFF
TRBV7-2	TRBJ2-3	few	NA	TGTGCCAGCAGCCTACAGGGAGATACGCAGTATTTT	CASSLQGDTQYF
TRBV7-3	TRBJ2-3	NA	TRBD2	TGTGCCAGCAGCCCGGGGACTAGCGGGGGGGGCACAGATACGCAGTATTTT	CASSPGTSGGGTDTQYF
TRBV12-3/TRBV12-4	TRBJ2-1	NA	NA	TGTGCCAGCAGTTTGGAATACGGGCACAATGAGCAGTTCTTC	CASSLEYGHNEQFF
TRBV25-1	TRBJ2-5	NA	NA	TGTGCCAGCAGTGGCCGGGGAGGGGGGCAAGAGACCCAGTACTTC	CASSGRGGGQETQYF
TRBV20-1	TRBJ1-2	few	NA	TGCAGTGCAAGCTACAGGGCCCCGCTGAGCCTCGACTGGCTTGGCTACACCTTC	CSASYRAPLSLDWLGYTF
TRBV12-3/TRBV12-4	TRBJ1-3	NA	TRBD1	TGTGCCAGCAGTCATAGACAGGGGGAGGGAAACACCATATATTTT	CASSHRQGEGNTIYF
TRBV19	TRBJ2-7	NA	NA	TGTGCCAGTAGTCTGCAACAGGGTTCCGACGAGCAGTACTTC	CASSLQQGSDEQYF
TRBV2	TRBJ2-2	NA	TRBD2	TGTGCCAGCAGTGATATCGGCGGGGGGGCCGCCGGGGAGCTGTTTTTT	CASSDIGGGAAGELFF
TRBV23-1	TRBJ1-2	NA	NA	TGCGCCAGCAGTCCGTTGGGGATTACACCCGAGATTAACTATGGCTACACCTTC	CASSPLGITPEINYGYTF
TRBV2	TRBJ1-5	few	NA	TGTGCCAGCAGTGATGTTCCAGGGTATAGCAATCAGCCCCAGCATTTT	CASSDVPGYSNQPQHF
TRBV7-2	TRBJ1-2	few	TRBD1	TGTGCCAGCAGCCTCGGGACAGGGGACAACTATGGCTACACCTTC	CASSLGTGDNYGYTF
TRBV5-4	TRBJ2-1	NA	TRBD1	TGTGCCAGCAGCATTAGGGACAGGGGGGGATATGAGCAGTTCTTC	CASSIRDRGGYEQFF